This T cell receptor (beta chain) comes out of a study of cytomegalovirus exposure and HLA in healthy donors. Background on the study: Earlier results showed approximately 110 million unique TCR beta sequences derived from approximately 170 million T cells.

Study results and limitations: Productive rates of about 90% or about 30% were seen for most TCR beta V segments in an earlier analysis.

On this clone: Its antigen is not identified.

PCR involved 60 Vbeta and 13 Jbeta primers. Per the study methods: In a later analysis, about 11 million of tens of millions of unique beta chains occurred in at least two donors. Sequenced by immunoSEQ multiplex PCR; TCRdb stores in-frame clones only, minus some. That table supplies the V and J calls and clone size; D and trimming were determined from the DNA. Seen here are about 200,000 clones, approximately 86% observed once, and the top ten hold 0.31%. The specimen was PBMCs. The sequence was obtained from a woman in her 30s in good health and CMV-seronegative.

The CDR3 coding sequence is TGCGCCAGCAGCTCGCAGGGTCCCGCGTCCCCCGATACGCAGTATTTT. This codes for CASSSQGPASPDTQYF. The chain links TRBV5-1 to TRBJ2-3; D is possibly TRBD1 (5 bases). The CDR3 consists of 16 residues. Trimming took 3 bases from V and 6 from J, leaving 20 bases between them. CDR1 is SGHRS, CDR2 YFSETQ, per germline.